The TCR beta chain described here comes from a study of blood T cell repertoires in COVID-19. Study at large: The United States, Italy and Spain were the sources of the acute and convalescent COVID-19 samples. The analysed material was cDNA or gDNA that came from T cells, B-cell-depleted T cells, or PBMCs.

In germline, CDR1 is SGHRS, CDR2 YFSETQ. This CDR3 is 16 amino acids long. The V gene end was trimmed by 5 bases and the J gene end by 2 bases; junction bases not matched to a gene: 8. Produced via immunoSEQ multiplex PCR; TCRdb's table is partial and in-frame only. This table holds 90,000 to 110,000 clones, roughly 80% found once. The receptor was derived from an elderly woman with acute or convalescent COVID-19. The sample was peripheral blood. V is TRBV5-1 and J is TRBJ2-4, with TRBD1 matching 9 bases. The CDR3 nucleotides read TGCGCCAGCAGGGGACAGGGCGGAGTAACCAAAAACATTCAGTACTTC. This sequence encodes CASRGQGGVTKNIQYF.